Following are 6 T cell receptor beta chains from one sample sequenced in a study of CD8 T cells in Susac syndrome. After extraction with the RNeasy kit, about 0.45 to 1 ug of the RNA was reverse transcribed using random hexamers. TCRdb fed the immunoSEQ multiplex PCR reads into MiXCR, producing one record per CDR3 protein. The data hold 200,000 to 300,000 distinct CDR3 sequences, with approximately 95% observed a single time. The specimen was CD4+ T cells from PBMCs. These TCRs come from a human donor with Susac syndrome.

The V and J genes are TRBV5-1 and TRBJ1-1; D gene uncertain. Deletions cut 0 bases from V and 4 bases from J, with 13 bases between. The germline V gene encodes CDR1 SGHRS and CDR2 YFSETQ. The CDR3 has 15 residues. CDR3 residues: CASSLDHTSVTEAFF. The CDR3 bases are TGCGCCAGCAGCTTGGACCATACCAGCGTCACTGAAGCTTTCTTT. The full variable domain, completed using reference TRBV5-1 and TRBJ1-1, is KAGVTQTPRYLIKTRGQQVTLSCSPISGHRSVSWYQQTPGQGLQFLFEYFSETQRNKGNFPGRFSGRQFSNSRSEMNVSTLELGDSALYLCASSLDHTSVTEAFFGQGTRLTVV.

The J gene is TRBJ1-2, the V gene TRBV30, with TRBD1 matching 8 bases. J gave up 4 bases and V 7 bases, and 2 bases lay outside the gene matches. Germline CDR1 and CDR2: GTSNPN and SVGIG (reference sequence). CDR3 size: 11 residues. In nucleotides, the CDR3 is TGTGCCTCTGGGACAGGCTATGGCTACACCTTC. Residues: CASGTGYGYTF.

This clonotype has only one observation. The chain couples TRBV12-3 or TRBV12-4 to TRBJ2-7; D not certain. This CDR3 contains 14 residues. The ends were cut back, 7 bases at V and 1 base at J, with 14 bases in the middle. CDR3 DNA: TGTGCCAGCACCGCTAGAAAGGGATCCTACGAGCAGTACTTC. Protein sequence: CASTARKGSYEQYF.

The chain couples TRBV4-2 to TRBJ2-1; 8 positions agree with TRBD2. The CDR3 consists of 16 residues. The V gene's germline CDR1 is LGHNA and CDR2 YNFKEQ. Germline trimming cut 2 bases from V and 0 bases from J; bases unmatched to any gene: 3. This CDR3 is CASSQLSGSSYNEQFF. CDR3 sequence (DNA): TGTGCCAGCAGCCAACTGAGCGGGAGCTCCTACAATGAGCAGTTCTTC.

This clonotype has a handful of counts. The V call is TRBV29-1, the J call TRBJ1-4, with D possibly being TRBD1 (5 bases). Between the trimmed V and J ends, which lost 7 bases and 3 bases, there was a span of 15 bases. The CDR3 has 14 amino acids. CDR1 and CDR2 from the germline V gene are SQVTM and ANQGSEA. The DNA of the CDR3 is TGCAGCGCCACCGGGGCCGCAGCTAATGAAAAACTGTTTTTT. This codes for CSATGAAANEKLFF.

This chain uses TRBV29-1 with TRBJ2-2; TRBD1 matches 9 bases. The CDR3 length is 15 residues. V dropped 4 bases and J dropped 3; count of bases not matched to a gene: 6. From germline, CDR1 is SQVTM and CDR2 ANQGSEA. The CDR3 DNA is TGCAGCGTTGCTCGAGGGACAGGGTACACCGGGGAGCTGTTTTTT. Translating it yields CSVARGTGYTGELFF.